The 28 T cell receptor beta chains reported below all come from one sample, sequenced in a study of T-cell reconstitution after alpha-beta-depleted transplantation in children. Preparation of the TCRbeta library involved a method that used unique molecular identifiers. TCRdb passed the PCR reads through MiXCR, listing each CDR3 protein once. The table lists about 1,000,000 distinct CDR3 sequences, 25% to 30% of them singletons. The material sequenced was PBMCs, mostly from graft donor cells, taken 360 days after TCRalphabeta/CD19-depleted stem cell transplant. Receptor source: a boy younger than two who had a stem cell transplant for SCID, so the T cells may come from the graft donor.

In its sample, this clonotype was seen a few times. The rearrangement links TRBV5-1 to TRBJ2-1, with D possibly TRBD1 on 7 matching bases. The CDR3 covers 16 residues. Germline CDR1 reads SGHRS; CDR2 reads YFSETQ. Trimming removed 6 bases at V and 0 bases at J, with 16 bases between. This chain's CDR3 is CASTPAGGSSYNEQFF. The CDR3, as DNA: TGCGCCAGCACCCCGGCAGGGGGGAGCTCCTACAATGAGCAGTTCTTC. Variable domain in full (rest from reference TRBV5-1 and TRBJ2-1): KAGVTQTPRYLIKTRGQQVTLSCSPISGHRSVSWYQQTPGQGLQFLFEYFSETQRNKGNFPGRFSGRQFSNSRSEMNVSTLELGDSALYLCASTPAGGSSYNEQFFGPGTRLTVL.

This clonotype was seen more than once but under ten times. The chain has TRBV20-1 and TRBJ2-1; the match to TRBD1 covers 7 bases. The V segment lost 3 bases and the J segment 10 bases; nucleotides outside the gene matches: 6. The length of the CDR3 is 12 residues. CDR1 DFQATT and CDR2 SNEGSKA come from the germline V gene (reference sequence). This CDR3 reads CSASGTVYEQFF. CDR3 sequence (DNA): TGCAGTGCTAGCGGGACAGTATACGAGCAGTTCTTC.

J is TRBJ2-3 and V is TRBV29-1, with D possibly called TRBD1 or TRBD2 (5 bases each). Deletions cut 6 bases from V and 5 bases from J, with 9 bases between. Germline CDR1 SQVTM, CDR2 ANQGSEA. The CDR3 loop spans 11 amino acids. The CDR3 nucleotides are TGCAGCGTAGAGGGGCGAGATACGCAGTATTTT. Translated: CSVEGRDTQYF.

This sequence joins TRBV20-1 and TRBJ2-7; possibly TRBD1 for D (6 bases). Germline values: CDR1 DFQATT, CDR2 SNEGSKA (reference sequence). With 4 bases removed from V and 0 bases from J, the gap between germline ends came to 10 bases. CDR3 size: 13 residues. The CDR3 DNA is TGCAGTGCTAAGGTGACAGGCTCCTACGAGCAGTACTTC. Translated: CSAKVTGSYEQYF.

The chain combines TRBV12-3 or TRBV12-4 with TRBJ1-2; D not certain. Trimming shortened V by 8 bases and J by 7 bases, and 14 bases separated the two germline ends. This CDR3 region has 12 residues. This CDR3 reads CASGAQVGGYTF. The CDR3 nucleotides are TGTGCCAGCGGAGCCCAGGTGGGTGGCTACACCTTC.

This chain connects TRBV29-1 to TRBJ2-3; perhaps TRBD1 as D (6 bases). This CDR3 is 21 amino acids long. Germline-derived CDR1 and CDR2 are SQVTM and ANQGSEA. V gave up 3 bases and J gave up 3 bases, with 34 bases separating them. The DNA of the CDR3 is TGCAGCGTTGATAGCCCCTCCCGGGACACGTATCCCACGGTGAATACAGATACGCAGTATTTT. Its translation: CSVDSPSRDTYPTVNTDTQYF.

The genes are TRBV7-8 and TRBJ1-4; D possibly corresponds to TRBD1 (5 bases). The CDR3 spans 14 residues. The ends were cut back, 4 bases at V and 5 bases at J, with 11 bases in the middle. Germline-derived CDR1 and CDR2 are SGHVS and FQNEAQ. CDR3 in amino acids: CASSYRTMNEKLFF. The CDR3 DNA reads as TGTGCCAGCAGCTACAGGACGATGAATGAAAAACTGTTTTTT.

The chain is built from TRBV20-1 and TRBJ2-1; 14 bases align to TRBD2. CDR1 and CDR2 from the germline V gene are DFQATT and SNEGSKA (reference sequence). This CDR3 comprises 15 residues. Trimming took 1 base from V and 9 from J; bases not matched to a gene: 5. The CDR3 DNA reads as TGCAGTGCTAGAGGGACTAGCGGGGGGTCGAGTGAGCAGTTCTTC. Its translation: CSARGTSGGSSEQFF.

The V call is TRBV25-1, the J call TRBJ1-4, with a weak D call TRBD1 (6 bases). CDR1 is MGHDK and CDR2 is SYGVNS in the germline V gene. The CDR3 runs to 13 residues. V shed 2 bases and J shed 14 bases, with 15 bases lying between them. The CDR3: CASSEGGGLWLFF. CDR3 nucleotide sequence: TGTGCCAGCAGTGAAGGAGGGGGGCTCTGGCTGTTTTTT.

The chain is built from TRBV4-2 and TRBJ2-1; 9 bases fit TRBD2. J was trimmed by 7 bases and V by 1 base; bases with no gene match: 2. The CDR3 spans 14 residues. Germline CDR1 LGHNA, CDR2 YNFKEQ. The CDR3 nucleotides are TGTGCCAGCAGCCAAGGGCGGGGGGGAAATGAGCAGTTCTTC. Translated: CASSQGRGGNEQFF.

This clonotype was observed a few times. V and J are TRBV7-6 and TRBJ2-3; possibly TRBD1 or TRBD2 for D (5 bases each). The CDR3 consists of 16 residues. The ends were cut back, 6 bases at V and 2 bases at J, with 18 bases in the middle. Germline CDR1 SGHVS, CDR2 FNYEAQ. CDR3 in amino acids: CASSQAGTEITDTQYF. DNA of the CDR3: TGTGCCAGCAGTCAAGCCGGGACGGAGATCACAGATACGCAGTATTTT. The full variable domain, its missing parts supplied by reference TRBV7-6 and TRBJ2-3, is GAGVSQSPRYKVTKRGQDVALRCDPISGHVSLYWYRQALGQGPEFLTYFNYEAQQDKSGLPNDRFSAERPEGSISTLTIQRTEQRDSAMYRCASSQAGTEITDTQYFGPGTRLTVL.

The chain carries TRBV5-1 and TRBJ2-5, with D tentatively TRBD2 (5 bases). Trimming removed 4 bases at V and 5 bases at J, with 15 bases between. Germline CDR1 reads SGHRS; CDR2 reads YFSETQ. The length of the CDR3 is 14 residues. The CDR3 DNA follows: TGCGCCAGCAGCAAGGACTTCGGGTGGGAGACCCAGTACTTC. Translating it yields CASSKDFGWETQYF.

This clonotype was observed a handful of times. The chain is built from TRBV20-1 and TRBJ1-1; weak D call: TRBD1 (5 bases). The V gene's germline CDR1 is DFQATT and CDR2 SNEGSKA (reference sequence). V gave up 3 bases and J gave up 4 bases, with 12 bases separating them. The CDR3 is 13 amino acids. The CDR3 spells CSARWAGFTEAFF. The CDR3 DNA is TGCAGTGCTAGGTGGGCAGGGTTCACTGAAGCTTTCTTT.

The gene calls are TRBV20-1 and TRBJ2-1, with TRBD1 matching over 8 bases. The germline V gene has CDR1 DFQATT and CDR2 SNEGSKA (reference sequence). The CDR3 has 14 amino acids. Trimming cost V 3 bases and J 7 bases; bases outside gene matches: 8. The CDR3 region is CSASQGARANEQFF. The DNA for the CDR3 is TGCAGTGCTAGTCAGGGGGCGAGAGCGAATGAGCAGTTCTTC.

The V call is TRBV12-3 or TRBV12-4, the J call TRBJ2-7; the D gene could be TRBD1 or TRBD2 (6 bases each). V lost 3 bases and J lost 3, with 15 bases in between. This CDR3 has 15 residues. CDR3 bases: TGTGCCAGCAGTTTGATGTGGGGGGCCCTCTACGAGCAGTACTTC. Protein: CASSLMWGALYEQYF.

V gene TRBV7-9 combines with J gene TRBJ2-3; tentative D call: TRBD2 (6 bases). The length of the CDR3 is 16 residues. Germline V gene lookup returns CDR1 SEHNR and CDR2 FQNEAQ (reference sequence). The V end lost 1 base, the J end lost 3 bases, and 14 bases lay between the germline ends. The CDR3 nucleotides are TGTGCCAGCAGCTTAGAGATCTGGGGGAGGACAGATACGCAGTATTTT. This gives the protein CASSLEIWGRTDTQYF.

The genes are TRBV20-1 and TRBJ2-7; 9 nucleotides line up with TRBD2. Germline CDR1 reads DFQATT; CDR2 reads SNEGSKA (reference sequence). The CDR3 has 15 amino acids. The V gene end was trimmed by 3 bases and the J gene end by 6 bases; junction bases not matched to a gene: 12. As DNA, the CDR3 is TGCAGTGCTAGCCCAAGGGGGCTAGCGGGGTTCGAGCAGTACTTC. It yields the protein CSASPRGLAGFEQYF.

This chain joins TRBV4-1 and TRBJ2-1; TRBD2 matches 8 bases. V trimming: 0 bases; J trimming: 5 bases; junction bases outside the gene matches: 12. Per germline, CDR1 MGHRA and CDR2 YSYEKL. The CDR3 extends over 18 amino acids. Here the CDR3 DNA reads TGCGCCAGCAGCCAAGATGGGAGCCTTAGCGGGGCCAACAATGAGCAGTTCTTC. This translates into CASSQDGSLSGANNEQFF.

The CDR3 is CSVGTLGTEAFF. The CDR3 DNA follows: TGCAGCGTTGGGACTCTGGGGACTGAAGCTTTCTTT. This sequence joins TRBV29-1 and TRBJ1-1; D is ambiguous. Germline V gene sequence: CDR1 SQVTM, CDR2 ANQGSEA. The CDR3 sequence is 12 residues long. Trimming took 4 bases from V and 5 from J, leaving 11 bases between them.

This CDR3 is CASSSALGGGVTEAFF. The CDR3 DNA reads as TGTGCCAGCAGTTCGGCGCTCGGAGGAGGAGTCACTGAAGCTTTCTTT. The chain recombines TRBV6-2 or TRBV6-3 with TRBJ1-1, with D unresolved. V was clipped by 4 bases and J by 4 bases, with 19 bases between them. The CDR3 is 16 amino acids. Looked up from germline, CDR1 is MNHEY and CDR2 is SVGEGT.

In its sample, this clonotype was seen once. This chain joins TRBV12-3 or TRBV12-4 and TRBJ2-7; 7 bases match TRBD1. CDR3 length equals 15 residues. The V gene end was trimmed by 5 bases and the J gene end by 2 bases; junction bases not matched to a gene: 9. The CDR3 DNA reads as TGTGCCAGCAGTCTAGAGACAGGGCTTCCCTACGAGCAGTACTTC. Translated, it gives CASSLETGLPYEQYF.

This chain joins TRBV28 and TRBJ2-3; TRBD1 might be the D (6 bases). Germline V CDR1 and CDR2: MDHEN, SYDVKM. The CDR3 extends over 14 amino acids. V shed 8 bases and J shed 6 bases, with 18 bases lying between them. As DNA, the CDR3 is TGTGCCAGCCGAAGTTCCCCCCAGGGGGATACGCAGTATTTT. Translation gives CASRSSPQGDTQYF.

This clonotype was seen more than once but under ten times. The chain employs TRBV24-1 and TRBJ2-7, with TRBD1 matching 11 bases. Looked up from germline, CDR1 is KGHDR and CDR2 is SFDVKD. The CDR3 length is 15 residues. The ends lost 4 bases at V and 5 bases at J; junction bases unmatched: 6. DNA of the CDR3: TGTGCCACCAGTGAGACCGGGACAGGGGGAAACGAGCAGTACTTC. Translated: CATSETGTGGNEQYF.

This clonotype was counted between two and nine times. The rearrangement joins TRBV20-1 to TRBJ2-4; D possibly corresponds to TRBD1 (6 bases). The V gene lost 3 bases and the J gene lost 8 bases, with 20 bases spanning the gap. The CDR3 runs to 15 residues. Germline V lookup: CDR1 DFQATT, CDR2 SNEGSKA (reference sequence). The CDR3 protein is CSASSAGVNRDIQYF. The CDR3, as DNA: TGCAGTGCTAGTTCGGCAGGGGTGAATAGGGACATTCAGTACTTC.

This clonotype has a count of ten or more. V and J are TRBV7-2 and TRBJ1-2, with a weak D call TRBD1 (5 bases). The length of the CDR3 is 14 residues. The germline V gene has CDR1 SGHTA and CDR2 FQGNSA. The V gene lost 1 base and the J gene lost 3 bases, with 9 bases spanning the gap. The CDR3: CASSLVRGDYGYTF. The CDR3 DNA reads TGTGCCAGCAGCTTAGTGAGGGGCGACTATGGCTACACCTTC.

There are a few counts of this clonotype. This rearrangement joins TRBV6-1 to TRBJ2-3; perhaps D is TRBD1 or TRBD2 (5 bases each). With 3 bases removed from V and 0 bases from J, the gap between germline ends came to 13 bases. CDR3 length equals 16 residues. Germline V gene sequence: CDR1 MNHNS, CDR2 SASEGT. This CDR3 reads CASSETGRSSTDTQYF. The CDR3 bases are TGTGCCAGCAGTGAGACGGGGCGGTCTAGCACAGATACGCAGTATTTT.

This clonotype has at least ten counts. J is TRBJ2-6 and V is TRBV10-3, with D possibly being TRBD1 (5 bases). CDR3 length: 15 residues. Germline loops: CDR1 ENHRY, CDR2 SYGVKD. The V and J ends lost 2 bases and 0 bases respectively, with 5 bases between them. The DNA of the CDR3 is TGTGCCATCAGTGAGCAGGGCTCTGGGGCCAACGTCCTGACTTTC. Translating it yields CAISEQGSGANVLTF.

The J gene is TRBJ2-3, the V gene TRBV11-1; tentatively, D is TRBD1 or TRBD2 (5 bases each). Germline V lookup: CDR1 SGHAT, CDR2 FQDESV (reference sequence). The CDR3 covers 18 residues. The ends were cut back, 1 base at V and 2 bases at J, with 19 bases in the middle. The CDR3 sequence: CASSLDNRDLQNTDTQYF. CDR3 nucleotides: TGTGCCAGCAGCTTAGACAATCGGGACCTCCAAAACACAGATACGCAGTATTTT.